This T cell receptor (beta chain) emerged from a study of PD-L1 blockade in urothelial cancer. Time point described: pretreatment peripheral blood. Anywhere from 1 to 8 samples came from each patient, spanning pretreatment and on-treatment. Assay used: immunoSEQ multiplex PCR; TCRdb lists only in-frame clones, some missing. The data contain around 38,000 clones, about 87% of them singletons. Trimming took 1 base from V and 6 from J, leaving 11 bases between them. The CDR3 spans 15 residues. Germline V CDR1 and CDR2: SGHTS, YDEGEE. Whole-study results and caveats: Stronger expansion of tumor-associated clones in blood at 3 weeks distinguished durable-benefit patients.

Turning to this clone: Its specificity is unknown.

The V call is TRBV5-8, the J call TRBJ1-6; D not resolved. The source is a man aged 55 to 69 with urothelial cancer. The sequenced sample was PBMCs, obtained around atezolizumab (anti-PD-L1) treatment. CDR3 in DNA: TGTGCCAGCAGCTTGCGCGTGTCGGGTAATTCACCCCTCCACTTT. Protein sequence: CASSLRVSGNSPLHF.